This TCR beta chain was sequenced in a study of molecular identifiers for immune sequencing clone quantification. Study-level results: Spiked Jurkat TCR RNA equivalent to one cell reportedly surfaced among about 1 million naive cells. Barcode-sharing identical TCR molecules could underestimate highly expanded clone sizes.

TCRdb ran MiXCR on the PCR reads and lists one entry per CDR3 protein. Of 550,000 to 750,000 distinct CDR3 sequences listed, nearly 20% are singletons. Naive CD8 T cells were sorted as CD8+CD4-CCR7+CD45RA+. The CDR3 has 14 amino acids. CDR1 and CDR2 from the germline V gene are KGHSH and LQKENI. Trimming removed 8 bases from V and 4 bases from J, with 17 bases in between. This clonotype has a handful of counts. Its antigen is unknown. The chain joins TRBV18 to TRBJ2-5; tentatively, D is TRBD1 (6 bases). Sample: naive CD8+ T cells from blood, with Jurkat cell RNA spiked in. The subset: FACS-sorted CD8+CD4-CCR7+CD45RA+ naive T cells. The source is a human donor in good health. Some libraries in this study had Jurkat cell RNA spiked in. Here the CDR3 DNA reads TGTGCCAGCCGTAAGGCTGGCAGGGGAGAGACCCAGTACTTC. Translated: CASRKAGRGETQYF.